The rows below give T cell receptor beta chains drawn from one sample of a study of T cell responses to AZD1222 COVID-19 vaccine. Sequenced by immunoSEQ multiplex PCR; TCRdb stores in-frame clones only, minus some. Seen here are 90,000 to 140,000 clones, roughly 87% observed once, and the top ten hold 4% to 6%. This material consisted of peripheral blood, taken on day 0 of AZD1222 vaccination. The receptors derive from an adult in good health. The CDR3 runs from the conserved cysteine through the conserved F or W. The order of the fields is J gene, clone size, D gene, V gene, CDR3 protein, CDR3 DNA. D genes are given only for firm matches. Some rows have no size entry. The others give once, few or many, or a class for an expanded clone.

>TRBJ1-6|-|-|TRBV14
CASSQGPSLTSPLHF
TGTGCCAGCAGCCAAGGCCCGTCTTTAACTTCACCCCTCCACTTT
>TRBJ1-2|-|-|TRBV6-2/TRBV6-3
CASSLLAGTLGYTF
TGTGCCAGCAGTCTCTTGGCCGGGACCTTGGGCTACACCTTC
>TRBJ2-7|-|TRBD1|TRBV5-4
CASSRGQPYEQYF
TGTGCCAGCAGCCGGGGACAGCCCTACGAGCAGTACTTC
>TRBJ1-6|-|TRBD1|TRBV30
CAWIHRDRVNSPLHF
TGTGCCTGGATACACCGGGACAGGGTGAATTCACCCCTCCACTTT
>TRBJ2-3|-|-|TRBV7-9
CASSPQGLTDTQYF
TGTGCCAGCAGCCCACAGGGTTTAACAGATACGCAGTATTTT
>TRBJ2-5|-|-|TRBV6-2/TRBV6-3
CASSYPEETQYF
TGTGCCAGCAGTTACCCAGAAGAGACCCAGTACTTC
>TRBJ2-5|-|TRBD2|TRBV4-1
CASSQGLAGGQETQYF
TGCGCCAGCAGCCAAGGGCTAGCGGGGGGGCAAGAGACCCAGTACTTC
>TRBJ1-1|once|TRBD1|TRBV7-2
CASSSRTGGLTEAFF
TGTGCCAGCAGCTCGCGGACAGGGGGCCTCACTGAAGCTTTCTTT
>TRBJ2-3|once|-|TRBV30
CACCTDTQYF
TGTGCCTGCTGCACAGATACGCAGTATTTT
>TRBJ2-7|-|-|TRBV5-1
CASSSGTGSYEQYF
TGCGCCAGCAGCTCCGGGACCGGTTCCTACGAGCAGTACTTC
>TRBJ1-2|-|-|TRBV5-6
CASSYPGTTAGYTF
TGTGCCAGCAGCTACCCCGGGACTACAGCCGGCTACACCTTC
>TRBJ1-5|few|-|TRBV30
CAWSEGLEQPQHF
TGTGCCTGGAGTGAGGGGCTGGAGCAGCCCCAGCATTTT
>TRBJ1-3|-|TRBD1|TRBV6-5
CASSSTGDGNTIYF
TGTGCCAGCAGCTCGACAGGGGACGGAAACACCATATATTTT
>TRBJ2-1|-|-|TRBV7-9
CASTSVISYNEQFF
TGTGCCAGCACCTCGGTGATCTCCTACAATGAGCAGTTCTTC
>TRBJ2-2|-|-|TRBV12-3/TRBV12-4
CASSLHTGELFF
TGTGCCAGCAGTTTACATACCGGGGAGCTGTTTTTT
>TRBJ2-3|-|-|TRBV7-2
CASSLAHGTDTQYF
TGTGCCAGCAGCTTAGCACATGGCACAGATACGCAGTATTTT
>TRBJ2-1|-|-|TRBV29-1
CSVEVGRTLYNEQFF
TGCAGCGTTGAAGTGGGCAGGACACTATACAATGAGCAGTTCTTC
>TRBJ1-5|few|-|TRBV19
CASSKKDRQPQHF
TGTGCCAGTAGTAAAAAGGACAGACAGCCCCAGCATTTT
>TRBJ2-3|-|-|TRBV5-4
CASSLPAASTDTQYF
TGTGCCAGCAGCTTGCCGGCCGCTAGCACAGATACGCAGTATTTT
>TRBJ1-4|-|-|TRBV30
CAWRPGPATNEKLFF
TGTGCCTGGAGGCCAGGACCGGCAACTAATGAAAAACTGTTTTTT
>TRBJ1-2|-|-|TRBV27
CASSRATGMGGYTF
TGTGCCAGCAGTAGGGCGACGGGGATGGGTGGCTACACCTTC
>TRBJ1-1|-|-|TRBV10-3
CAISGMGVNTEAFF
TGTGCCATCAGTGGAATGGGAGTGAACACTGAAGCTTTCTTT
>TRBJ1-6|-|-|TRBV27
CASRNYNSPLHF
TGTGCCAGCAGAAACTATAATTCACCCCTCCACTTT
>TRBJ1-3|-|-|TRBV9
CASSVSGENTIYF
TGTGCCAGCAGCGTATCAGGGGAAAACACCATATATTTT
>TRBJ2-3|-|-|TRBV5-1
CASSPYGGSSTDTQYF
TGCGCCAGCAGCCCTTACGGGGGATCTAGCACAGATACGCAGTATTTT
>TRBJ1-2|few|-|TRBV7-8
CASSLLGRGYGYTF
TGTGCCAGCAGCTTACTCGGCAGGGGCTATGGCTACACCTTC
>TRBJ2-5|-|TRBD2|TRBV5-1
CASSPGQRGGSETQYF
TGCGCCAGCAGCCCCGGACAGCGGGGGGGCTCAGAGACCCAGTACTTC
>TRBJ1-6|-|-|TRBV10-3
CAIRGDSLYNSPLHF
TGTGCCATCAGGGGGGACTCACTTTATAATTCACCCCTCCACTTT
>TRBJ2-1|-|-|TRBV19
CASSILTTRPNNEQFF
TGTGCCAGTAGTATCCTTACGACAAGGCCAAACAATGAGCAGTTCTTC
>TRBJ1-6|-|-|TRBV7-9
CASGHGNSPLHF
TGTGCCAGCGGACACGGGAATTCACCCCTCCACTTT
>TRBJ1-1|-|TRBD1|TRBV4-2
CASSQDTGGAFF
TGTGCCAGCAGCCAAGACACAGGGGGTGCTTTCTTT
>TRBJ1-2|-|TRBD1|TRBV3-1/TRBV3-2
CASSTRDSSGGYTF
TGTGCCAGCAGCACCCGGGACAGTTCGGGTGGCTACACCTTC
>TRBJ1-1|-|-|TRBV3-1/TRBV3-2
CASSQDSWNTEAFF
TGTGCCAGCAGCCAAGATTCGTGGAACACTGAAGCTTTCTTT
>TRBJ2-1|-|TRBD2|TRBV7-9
CASRSGPGRDNEQFF
TGTGCCAGCCGGAGCGGCCCAGGGAGGGACAATGAGCAGTTCTTC
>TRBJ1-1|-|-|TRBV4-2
CASSQERISTEAFF
TGTGCCAGCAGCCAAGAACGCATTTCCACTGAAGCTTTCTTT
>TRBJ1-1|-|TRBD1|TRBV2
CASSYSTGGTEAFF
TGTGCCAGCAGTTACTCGACAGGGGGCACTGAAGCTTTCTTT
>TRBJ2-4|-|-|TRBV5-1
CASTEDSNKNIQYF
TGCGCCAGCACCGAAGACAGCAACAAAAACATTCAGTACTTC
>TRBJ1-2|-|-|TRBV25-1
CASSEGGSYYGYTF
TGTGCCAGCAGTGAAGGGGGCAGTTATTATGGCTACACCTTC
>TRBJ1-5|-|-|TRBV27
CASSWDGHSNQPQHF
TGTGCCAGCAGCTGGGACGGCCATAGCAATCAGCCCCAGCATTTT
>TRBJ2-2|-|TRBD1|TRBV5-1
CASSLGDRWPGELFF
TGCGCCAGCAGCTTGGGGGACAGGTGGCCCGGGGAGCTGTTTTTT
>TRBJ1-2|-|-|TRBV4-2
CASSQAGIADGYTF
TGTGCCAGCAGCCAGGCAGGGATTGCTGATGGCTACACCTTC
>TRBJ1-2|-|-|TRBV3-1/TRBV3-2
CASSRTGTAYGYTF
TGTGCCAGCAGCCGTACAGGGACTGCCTATGGCTACACCTTC
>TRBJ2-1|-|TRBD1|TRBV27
CASSLPGTGSGNEQFF
TGTGCCAGCAGTTTACCCGGGACAGGATCTGGTAATGAGCAGTTCTTC
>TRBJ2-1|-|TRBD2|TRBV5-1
CASSSIRGGALKNEQFF
TGCGCCAGCAGCAGTATCCGCGGGGGGGCGCTTAAAAATGAGCAGTTCTTC
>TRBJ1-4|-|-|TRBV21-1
CASSLRTGGEKLFF
TGTGCCAGCAGCCTTCGGACAGGGGGCGAAAAACTGTTTTTT